This paragraph reports one T cell receptor (beta chain). This entry comes from a study of blood T cell repertoires in COVID-19. Study overall: Both acute and convalescent COVID-19 samples were obtained from the United States, Italy and Spain. PBMCs, B-cell-depleted T cells, or T cells provided the cDNA or gDNA that made up the material.

Germline-derived CDR1 and CDR2 are SGHRS and YFSETQ. V shed 4 bases, J shed 0 bases, and the junction held 3 bases outside the gene matches. The CDR3 covers 16 residues. Per the study methods: Using reference gene primer amplification, nucleated cell counts were estimated. Only in-frame clones appear in the TCRdb table, and some are missing; sequencing was by immunoSEQ multiplex PCR. V and J calls and clone size are as listed in that table; D and trimming were resolved from the DNA. The sample has approximately 99,000 clones; 60% to 85% are singletons. The chain uses TRBV5-1 and TRBJ2-3, with 12 bases matching TRBD2. The sample consisted of peripheral blood. The source of this sequence is a woman at least 80 years old with active or convalescent COVID-19. CDR3 residues: CASSDGLAGSTDTQYF. The CDR3 nucleotides read TGCGCCAGCAGCGATGGACTAGCGGGGAGCACAGATACGCAGTATTTT.